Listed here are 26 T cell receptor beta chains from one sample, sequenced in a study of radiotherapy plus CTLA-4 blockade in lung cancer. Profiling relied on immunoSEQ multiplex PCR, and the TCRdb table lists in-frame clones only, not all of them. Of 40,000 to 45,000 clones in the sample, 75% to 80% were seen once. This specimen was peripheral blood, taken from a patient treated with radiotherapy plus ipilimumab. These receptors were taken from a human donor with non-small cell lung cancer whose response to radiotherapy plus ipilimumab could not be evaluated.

The CDR3 DNA reads as TGTGCCAGCAGCTTGTCACCTCAGGGATCCTATAATTCACCCCTCCACTTT. This codes for CASSLSPQGSYNSPLHF. This sequence joins TRBV5-5 and TRBJ1-6; maybe TRBD1 (5 bases). Germline-derived CDR1 and CDR2 are SGHKS and YYEKEE (reference sequence). V shed 1 base and J shed 1 base, with 12 bases lying between them. The CDR3 has 17 residues.

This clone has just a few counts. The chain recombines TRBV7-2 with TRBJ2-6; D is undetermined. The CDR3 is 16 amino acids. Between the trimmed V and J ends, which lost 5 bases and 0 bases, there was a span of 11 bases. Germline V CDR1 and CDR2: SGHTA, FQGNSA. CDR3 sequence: CASSPRLGSGANVLTF. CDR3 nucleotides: TGTGCCAGCAGCCCGCGCCTTGGCTCTGGGGCCAACGTCCTGACTTTC.

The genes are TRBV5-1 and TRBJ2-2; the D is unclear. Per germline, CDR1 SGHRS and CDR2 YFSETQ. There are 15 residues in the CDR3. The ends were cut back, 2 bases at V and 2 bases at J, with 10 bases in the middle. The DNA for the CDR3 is TGCGCCAGCAGCTTTCTGCGAGAAAACACCGGGGAGCTGTTTTTT. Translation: CASSFLRENTGELFF.

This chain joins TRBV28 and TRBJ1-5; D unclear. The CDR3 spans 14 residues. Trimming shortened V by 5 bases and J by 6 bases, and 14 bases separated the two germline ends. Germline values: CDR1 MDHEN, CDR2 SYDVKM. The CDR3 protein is CASSPPMSGQPQHF. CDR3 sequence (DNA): TGTGCCAGCAGTCCCCCAATGTCGGGTCAGCCCCAGCATTTT.

The CDR3 DNA sequence: TGTGCCAGCAGCGCTCCCCCGTGGGGGGGAGAGACCCAGTACTTC. Translation gives CASSAPPWGGETQYF. The V call is TRBV9, the J call TRBJ2-5, with TRBD2 matching over 7 bases. Germline values: CDR1 SGDLS, CDR2 YYNGEE. The CDR3 is 15 amino acids. The junction had 9 bases not matched to a gene; V was cut back by 3 bases and J by 4 bases.

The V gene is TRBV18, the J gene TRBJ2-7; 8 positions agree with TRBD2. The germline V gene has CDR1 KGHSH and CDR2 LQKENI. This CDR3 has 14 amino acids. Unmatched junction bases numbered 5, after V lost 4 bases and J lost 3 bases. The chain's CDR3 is CASSLAGGNYEQYF. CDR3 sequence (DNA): TGTGCCAGCTCACTGGCGGGGGGAAACTACGAGCAGTACTTC. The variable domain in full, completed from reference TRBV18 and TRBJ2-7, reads NAGVMQNPRHLVRRRGQEARLRCSPMKGHSHVYWYRQLPEEGLKFMVYLQKENIIDESGMPKERFSAEFPKEGPSILRIQQVVRGDSAAYFCASSLAGGNYEQYFGPGTRLTVT.

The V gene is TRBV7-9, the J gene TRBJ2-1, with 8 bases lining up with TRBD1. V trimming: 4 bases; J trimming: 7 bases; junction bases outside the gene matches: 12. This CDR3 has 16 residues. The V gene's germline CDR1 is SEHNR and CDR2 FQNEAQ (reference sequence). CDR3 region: CASSSPQGASRNEQFF. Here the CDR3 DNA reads TGTGCCAGCAGCTCACCCCAGGGGGCGTCTAGGAATGAGCAGTTCTTC.

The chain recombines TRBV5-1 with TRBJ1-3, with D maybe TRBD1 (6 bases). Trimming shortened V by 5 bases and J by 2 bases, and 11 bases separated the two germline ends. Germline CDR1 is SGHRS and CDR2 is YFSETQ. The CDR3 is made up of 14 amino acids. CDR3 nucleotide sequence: TGCGCCAGCAGAGAACAGGGAACTGGAAACACCATATATTTT. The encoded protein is CASREQGTGNTIYF.

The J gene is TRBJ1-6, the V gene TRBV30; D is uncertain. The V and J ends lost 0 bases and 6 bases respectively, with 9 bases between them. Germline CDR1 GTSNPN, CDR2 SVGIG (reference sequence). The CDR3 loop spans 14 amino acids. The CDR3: CAWSVRLGNSPLHF. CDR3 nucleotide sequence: TGTGCCTGGAGTGTACGACTAGGTAATTCACCCCTCCACTTT.

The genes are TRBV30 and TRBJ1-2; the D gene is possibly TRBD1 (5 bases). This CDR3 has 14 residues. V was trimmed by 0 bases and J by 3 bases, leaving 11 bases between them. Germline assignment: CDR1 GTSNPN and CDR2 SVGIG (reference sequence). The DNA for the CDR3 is TGTGCCTGGAGTGTAGGGGATTACGACTATGGCTACACCTTC. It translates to CAWSVGDYDYGYTF.

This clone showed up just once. CDR3 sequence: CASSSLGGSNQPQHF. In DNA, the CDR3 is TGTGCCAGTAGCTCCCTTGGGGGGAGCAATCAGCCCCAGCATTTT. The chain has TRBV19 and TRBJ1-5; perhaps TRBD1 as D (5 bases). Germline CDR1 is LNHDA and CDR2 is SQIVND (reference sequence). The CDR3 consists of 15 residues. V was shortened by 6 bases and J by 1 base, with 13 bases between the two germline ends.

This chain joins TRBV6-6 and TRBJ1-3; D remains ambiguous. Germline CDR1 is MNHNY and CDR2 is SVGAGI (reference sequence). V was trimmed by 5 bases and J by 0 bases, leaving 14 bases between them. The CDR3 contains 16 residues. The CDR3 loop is CASSGLSSDSGNTIYF. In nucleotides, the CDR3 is TGTGCCAGCAGTGGACTATCCTCGGACTCTGGAAACACCATATATTTT.

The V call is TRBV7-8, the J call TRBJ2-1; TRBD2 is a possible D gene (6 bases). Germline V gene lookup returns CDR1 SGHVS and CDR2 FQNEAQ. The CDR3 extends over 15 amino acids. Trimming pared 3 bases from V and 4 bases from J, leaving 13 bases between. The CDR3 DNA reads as TGTGCCAGCAGCTTTTTCGGGACTCGGTACAATGAGCAGTTCTTC. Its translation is CASSFFGTRYNEQFF.

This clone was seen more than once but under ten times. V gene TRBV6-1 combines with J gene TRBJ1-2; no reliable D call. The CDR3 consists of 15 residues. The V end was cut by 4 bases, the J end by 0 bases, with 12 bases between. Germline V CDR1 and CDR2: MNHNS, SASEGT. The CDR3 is CASSAGRVANYGYTF. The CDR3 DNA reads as TGTGCCAGCAGTGCGGGGAGGGTAGCTAACTATGGCTACACCTTC.

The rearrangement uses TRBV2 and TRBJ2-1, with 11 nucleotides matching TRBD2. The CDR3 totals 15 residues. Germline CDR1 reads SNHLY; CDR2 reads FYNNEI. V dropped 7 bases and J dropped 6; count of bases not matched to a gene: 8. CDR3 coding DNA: TGTGCCAGCACTAAAGGACTAGCGGGCGGCAATGAGCAGTTCTTC. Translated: CASTKGLAGGNEQFF.

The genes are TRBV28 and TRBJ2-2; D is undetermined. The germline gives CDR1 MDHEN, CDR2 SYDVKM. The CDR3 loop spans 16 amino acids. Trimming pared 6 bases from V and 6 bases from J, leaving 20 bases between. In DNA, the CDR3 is TGTGCCAGCAGCCCCATTTATACAGTCGGTCCCGGGGAGCTGTTTTTT. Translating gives CASSPIYTVGPGELFF.

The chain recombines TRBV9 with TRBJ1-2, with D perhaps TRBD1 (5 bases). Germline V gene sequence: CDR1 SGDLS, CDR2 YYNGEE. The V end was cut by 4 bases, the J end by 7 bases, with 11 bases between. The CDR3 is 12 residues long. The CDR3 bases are TGTGCCAGCAGCCGCGGGGGTAGTGGCTACACCTTC. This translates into CASSRGGSGYTF.

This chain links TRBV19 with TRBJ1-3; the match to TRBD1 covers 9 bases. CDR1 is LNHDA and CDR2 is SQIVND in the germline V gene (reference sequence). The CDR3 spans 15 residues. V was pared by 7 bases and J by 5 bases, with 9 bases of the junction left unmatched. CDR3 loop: CASIPDRGIRNTIYF. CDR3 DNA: TGTGCCAGTATCCCGGACAGGGGTATCCGAAACACCATATATTTT.

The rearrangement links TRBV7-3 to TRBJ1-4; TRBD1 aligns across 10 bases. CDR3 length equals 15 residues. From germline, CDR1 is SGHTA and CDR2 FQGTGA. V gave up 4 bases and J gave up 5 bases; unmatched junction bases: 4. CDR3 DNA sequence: TGTGCCAGCAGCTCCCAGGGACAGGGGAATGAAAAACTGTTTTTT. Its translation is CASSSQGQGNEKLFF.

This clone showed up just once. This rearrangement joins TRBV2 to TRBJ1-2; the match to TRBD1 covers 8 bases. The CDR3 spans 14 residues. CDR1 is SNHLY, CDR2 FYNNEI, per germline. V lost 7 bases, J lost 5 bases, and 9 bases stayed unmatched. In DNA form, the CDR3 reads TGTGCCAGCAATTTGGACAGGGATCCTTATGGCTACACCTTC. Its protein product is CASNLDRDPYGYTF.

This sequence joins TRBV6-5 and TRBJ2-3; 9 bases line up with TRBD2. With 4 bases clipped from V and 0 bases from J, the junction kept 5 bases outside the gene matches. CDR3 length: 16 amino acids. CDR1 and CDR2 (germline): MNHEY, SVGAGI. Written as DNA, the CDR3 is TGTGCCAGCAGTTGCGGCCTAGCGGGAAGCACAGATACGCAGTATTTT. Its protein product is CASSCGLAGSTDTQYF.

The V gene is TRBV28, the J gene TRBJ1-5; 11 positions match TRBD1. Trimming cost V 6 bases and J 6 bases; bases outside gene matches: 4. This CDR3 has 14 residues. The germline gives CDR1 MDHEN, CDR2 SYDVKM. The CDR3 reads CASSPDRGPQPQHF. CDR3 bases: TGTGCCAGCAGCCCGGACAGGGGGCCTCAGCCCCAGCATTTT.

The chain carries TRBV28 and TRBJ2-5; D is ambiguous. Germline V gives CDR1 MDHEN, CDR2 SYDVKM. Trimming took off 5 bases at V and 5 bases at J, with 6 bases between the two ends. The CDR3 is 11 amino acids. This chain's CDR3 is CASSTWETQYF. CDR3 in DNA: TGTGCCAGCAGTACATGGGAGACCCAGTACTTC.

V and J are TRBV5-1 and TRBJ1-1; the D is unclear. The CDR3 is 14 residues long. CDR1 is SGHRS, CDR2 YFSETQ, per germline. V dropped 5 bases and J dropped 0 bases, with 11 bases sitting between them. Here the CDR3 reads CASSSTSMNTEAFF. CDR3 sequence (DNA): TGCGCCAGCAGTTCTACTTCCATGAACACTGAAGCTTTCTTT.

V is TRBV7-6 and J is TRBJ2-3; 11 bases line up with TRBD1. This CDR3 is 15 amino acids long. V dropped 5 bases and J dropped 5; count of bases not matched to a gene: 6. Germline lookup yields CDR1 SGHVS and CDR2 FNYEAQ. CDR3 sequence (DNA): TGTGCCAGCAGCATTTCCGGGACAGGGGGAGATACGCAGTATTTT. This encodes CASSISGTGGDTQYF.

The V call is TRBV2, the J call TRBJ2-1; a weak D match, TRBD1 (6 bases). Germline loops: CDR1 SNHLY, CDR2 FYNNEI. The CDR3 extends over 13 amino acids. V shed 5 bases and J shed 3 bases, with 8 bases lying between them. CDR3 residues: CASSYRVYNEQFF. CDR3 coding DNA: TGTGCCAGCAGTTACAGGGTCTACAATGAGCAGTTCTTC.